This TCR beta chain originates from a study of identical twins. The study, taken as a whole, reports: The conclusions drew on cross-sectional statistical analysis instead of tracking the same donors. There is a chance that invariant MAIT and iNKT cells partially muddied zero-insertion analyses.

After template switching added a universal primer site, the resulting cDNA carried unique molecular identifiers. Via MiXCR, TCRdb re-called the 5' RACE reads, giving one row per CDR3 protein. Among 240,000 or so distinct CDR3 sequences listed, roughly a tenth were seen once. There are 13 residues in the CDR3. Trimming shortened V by 0 bases and J by 4 bases, and 7 bases separated the two germline ends. The germline V gene encodes CDR1 MNHEY and CDR2 SMNVEV (reference sequence). This clonotype was recorded at least ten times. Its matching antigen is unknown. Healthy Caucasians provided all donations. The material sequenced was memory T cells sorted from blood. The chain couples TRBV27 to TRBJ2-7; D is ambiguous. The clonotype originates from a man between 45 and 60 years old in good health. The DNA of the CDR3 is TGTGCCAGCAGTTTATCCCCACATTACGAGCAGTACTTC. The encoded protein is CASSLSPHYEQYF.